Described below is a single T cell receptor beta chain sequence and its context. Germline V gene lookup returns CDR1 SGHTA and CDR2 FQGNSA. CDR3 length: 14 amino acids. Trimming took 4 bases from V and 10 from J, leaving 14 bases between them. Time point: blood from clinic visit 5 months post-surgery; TSC patient then seizure free. This entry belongs to a study of brain T cells in children with intractable seizures. Sequencing used immunoSEQ multiplex PCR; TCRdb keeps in-frame clones, though not all of them. Among under 400,000 clones listed, 93% were seen once. The TCR sequence derives from a boy less than two years old with tuberous sclerosis and intractable seizures. The sequencing used peripheral blood, collected 4 to 6 months after surgery. The V gene is TRBV7-2, the J gene TRBJ1-6, with unresolved D. CDR3 nucleotides: TGTGCCAGCAGCTCAACACAGCAGAGATCACCCCTCCACTTT. This sequence encodes CASSSTQQRSPLHF.